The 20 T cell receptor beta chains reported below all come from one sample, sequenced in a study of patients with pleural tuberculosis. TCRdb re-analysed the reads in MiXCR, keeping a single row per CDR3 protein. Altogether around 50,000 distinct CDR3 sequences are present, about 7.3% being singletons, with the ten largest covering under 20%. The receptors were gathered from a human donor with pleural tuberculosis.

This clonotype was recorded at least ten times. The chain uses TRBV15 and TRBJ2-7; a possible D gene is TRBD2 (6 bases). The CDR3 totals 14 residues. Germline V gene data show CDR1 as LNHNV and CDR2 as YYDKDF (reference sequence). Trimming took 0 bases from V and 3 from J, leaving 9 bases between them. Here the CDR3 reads CATSRDPGSYEQYF. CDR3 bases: TGTGCCACCAGCAGAGATCCCGGGAGCTACGAGCAGTACTTC.

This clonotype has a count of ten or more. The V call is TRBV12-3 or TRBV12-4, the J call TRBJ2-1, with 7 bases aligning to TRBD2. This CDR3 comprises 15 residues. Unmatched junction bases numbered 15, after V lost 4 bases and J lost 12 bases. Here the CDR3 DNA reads TGTGCCAGCAGTTCAGGACTAGTGGGCTCGTCTTGGCAGTTCTTC. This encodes CASSSGLVGSSWQFF.

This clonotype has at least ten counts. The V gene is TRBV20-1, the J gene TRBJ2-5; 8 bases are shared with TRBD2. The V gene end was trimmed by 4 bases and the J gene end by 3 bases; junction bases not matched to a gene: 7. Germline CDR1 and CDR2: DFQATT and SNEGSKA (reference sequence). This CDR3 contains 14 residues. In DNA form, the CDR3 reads TGCAGTGCTAACCCGGGGGGGGGCAAAGAGACCCAGTACTTC. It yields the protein CSANPGGGKETQYF.

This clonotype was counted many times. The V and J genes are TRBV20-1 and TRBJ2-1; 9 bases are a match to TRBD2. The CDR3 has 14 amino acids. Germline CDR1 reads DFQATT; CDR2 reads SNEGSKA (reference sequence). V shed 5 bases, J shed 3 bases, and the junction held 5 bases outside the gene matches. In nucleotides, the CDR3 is TGCAGTGCTGAGGCGGGAGGGCACTACAATGAGCAGTTCTTC. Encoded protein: CSAEAGGHYNEQFF.

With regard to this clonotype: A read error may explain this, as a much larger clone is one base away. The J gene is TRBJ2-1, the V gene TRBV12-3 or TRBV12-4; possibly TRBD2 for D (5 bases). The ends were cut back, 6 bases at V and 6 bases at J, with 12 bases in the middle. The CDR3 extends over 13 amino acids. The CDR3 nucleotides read TGTGCCAGCAGAGTTGGCGGAGGCAATGAGCAGTTCTTC. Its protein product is CASRVGGGNEQFF.

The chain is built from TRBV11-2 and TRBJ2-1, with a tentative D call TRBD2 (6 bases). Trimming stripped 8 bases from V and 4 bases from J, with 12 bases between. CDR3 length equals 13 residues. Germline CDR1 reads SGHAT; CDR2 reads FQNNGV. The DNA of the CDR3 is TGTGCCAGCTCGGGGGAGAAGTACAATGAGCAGTTCTTC. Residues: CASSGEKYNEQFF.

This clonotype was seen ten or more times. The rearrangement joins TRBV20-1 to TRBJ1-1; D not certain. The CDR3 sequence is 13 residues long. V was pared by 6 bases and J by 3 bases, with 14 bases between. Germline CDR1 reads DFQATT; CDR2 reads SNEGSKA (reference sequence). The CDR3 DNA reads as TGCAGTGCCAGCCGACACCGTGACACTGAAGCTTTCTTT. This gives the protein CSASRHRDTEAFF.

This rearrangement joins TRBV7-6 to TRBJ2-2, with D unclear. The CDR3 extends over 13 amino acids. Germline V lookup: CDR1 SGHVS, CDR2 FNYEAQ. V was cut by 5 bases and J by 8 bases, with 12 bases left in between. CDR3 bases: TGTGCCAGCAGCGCCCTTGGGTCGGGGGAGCTGTTTTTT. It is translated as CASSALGSGELFF.

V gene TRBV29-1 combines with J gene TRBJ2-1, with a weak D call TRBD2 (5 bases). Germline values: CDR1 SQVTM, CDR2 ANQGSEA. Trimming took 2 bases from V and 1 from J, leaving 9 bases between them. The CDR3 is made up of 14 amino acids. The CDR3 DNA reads TGCAGCGTTGAATCTAGCCTTTCCTACAATGAGCAGTTCTTC. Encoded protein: CSVESSLSYNEQFF.

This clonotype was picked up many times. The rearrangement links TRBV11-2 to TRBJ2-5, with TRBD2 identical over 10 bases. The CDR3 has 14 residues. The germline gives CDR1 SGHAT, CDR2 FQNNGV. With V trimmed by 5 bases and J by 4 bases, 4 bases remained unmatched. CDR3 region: CASSNPSGRETQYF. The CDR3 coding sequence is TGTGCCAGCAGCAATCCTAGCGGGAGAGAGACCCAGTACTTC.

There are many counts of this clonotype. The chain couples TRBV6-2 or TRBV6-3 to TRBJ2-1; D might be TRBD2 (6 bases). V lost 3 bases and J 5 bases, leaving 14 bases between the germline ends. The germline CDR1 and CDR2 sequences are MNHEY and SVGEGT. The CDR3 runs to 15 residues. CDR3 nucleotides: TGTGCCAGCAGTTATGGGCAGCGGACTAACAATGAGCAGTTCTTC. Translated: CASSYGQRTNNEQFF.

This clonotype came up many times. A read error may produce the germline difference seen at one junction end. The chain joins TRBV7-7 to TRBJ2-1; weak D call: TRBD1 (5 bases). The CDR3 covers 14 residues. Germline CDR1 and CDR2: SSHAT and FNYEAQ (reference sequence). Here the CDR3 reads CASSLVLTANEQFF. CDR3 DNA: TGTGCTAGCAGCTTAGTTCTGACAGCGAATGAGCAGTTCTTC.

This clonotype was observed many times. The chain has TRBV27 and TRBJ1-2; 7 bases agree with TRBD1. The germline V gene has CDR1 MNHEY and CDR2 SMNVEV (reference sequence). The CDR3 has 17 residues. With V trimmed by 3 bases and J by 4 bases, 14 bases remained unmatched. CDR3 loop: CASSLSDRVAPTYGYTF. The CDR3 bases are TGTGCCAGCAGTTTGTCCGACAGGGTGGCCCCCACCTATGGCTACACCTTC.

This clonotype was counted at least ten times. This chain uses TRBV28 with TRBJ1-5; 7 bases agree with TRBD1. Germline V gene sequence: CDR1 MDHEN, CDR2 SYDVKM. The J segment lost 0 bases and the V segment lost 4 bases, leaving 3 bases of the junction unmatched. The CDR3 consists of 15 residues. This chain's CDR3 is CASSYRGISNQPQHF. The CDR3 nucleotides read TGTGCCAGCAGTTACAGGGGAATTAGCAATCAGCCCCAGCATTTT.

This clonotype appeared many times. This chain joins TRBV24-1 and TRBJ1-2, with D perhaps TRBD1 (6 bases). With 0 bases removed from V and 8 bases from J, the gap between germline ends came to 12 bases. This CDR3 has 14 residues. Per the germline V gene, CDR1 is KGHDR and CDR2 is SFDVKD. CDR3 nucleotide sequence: TGTGCCACCAGTGATTTGGAAACAGGGAGAGGCTACACCTTC. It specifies CATSDLETGRGYTF.

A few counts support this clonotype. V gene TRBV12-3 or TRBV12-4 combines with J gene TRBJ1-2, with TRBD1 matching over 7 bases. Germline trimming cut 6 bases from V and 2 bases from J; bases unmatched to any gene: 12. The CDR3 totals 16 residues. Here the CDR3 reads CASRINRGQPNYGYTF. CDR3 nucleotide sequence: TGTGCCAGCAGAATTAACAGGGGTCAGCCGAACTATGGCTACACCTTC.

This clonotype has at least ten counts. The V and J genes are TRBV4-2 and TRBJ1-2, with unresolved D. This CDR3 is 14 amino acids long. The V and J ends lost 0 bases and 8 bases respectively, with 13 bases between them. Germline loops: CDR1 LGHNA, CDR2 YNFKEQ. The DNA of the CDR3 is TGTGCCAGCAGCCAAGAGGGTAACCCGTTAGGCTACACCTTC. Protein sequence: CASSQEGNPLGYTF.

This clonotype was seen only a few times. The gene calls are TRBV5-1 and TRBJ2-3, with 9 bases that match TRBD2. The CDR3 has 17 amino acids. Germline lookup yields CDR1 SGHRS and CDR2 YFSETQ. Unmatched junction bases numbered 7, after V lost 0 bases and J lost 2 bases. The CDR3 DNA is TGCGCCAGCAGCTTGGCCCAGACTAGCGGAAACACAGATACGCAGTATTTT. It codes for CASSLAQTSGNTDTQYF.

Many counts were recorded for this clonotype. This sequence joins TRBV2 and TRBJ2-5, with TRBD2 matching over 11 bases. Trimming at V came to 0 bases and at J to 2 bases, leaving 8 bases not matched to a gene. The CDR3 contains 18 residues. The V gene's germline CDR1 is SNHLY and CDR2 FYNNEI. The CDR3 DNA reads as TGTGCCAGCAGTGAAGCTTTGGGACTAGCGGAGGGGCAAGAGACCCAGTACTTC. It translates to CASSEALGLAEGQETQYF. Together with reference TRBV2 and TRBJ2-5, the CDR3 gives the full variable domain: EPEVTQTPSHQVTQMGQEVILRCVPISNHLYFYWYRQILGQKVEFLVSFYNNEISEKSEIFDDQFSVERPDGSNFTLKIRSTKLEDSAMYFCASSEALGLAEGQETQYFGPGTRLLVL.

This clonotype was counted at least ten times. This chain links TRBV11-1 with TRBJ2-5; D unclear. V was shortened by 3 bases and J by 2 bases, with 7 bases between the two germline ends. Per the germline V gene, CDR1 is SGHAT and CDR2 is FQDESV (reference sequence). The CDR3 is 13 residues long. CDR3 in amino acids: CASSFSPQETQYF. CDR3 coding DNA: TGTGCCAGCAGCTTTTCTCCGCAAGAGACCCAGTACTTC. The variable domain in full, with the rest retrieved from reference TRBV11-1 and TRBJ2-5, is EAEVAQSPRYKITEKSQAVAFWCDPISGHATLYWYRQILGQGPELLVQFQDESVVDDSQLPKDRFSAERLKGVDSTLKIQPAELGDSAMYLCASSFSPQETQYFGPGTRLLVL.